The 24 T cell receptor beta chains below were found in one sample sequenced in a study of control samples from healthy donors and cancer patients. Profiling relied on immunoSEQ multiplex PCR, and the TCRdb table lists in-frame clones only, not all of them. The sample holds about 98,000 clones, 79% seen once. Sample: blood. The receptors here all came from a woman in her twenties or thirties in good health.

The CDR3, as DNA: TGTGCCAGTCGGGACAGCTTGAACACTGAAGCTTTCTTT. It encodes CASRDSLNTEAFF. This chain links TRBV10-3 with TRBJ1-1, with 7 bases aligning to TRBD1. From germline, CDR1 is ENHRY and CDR2 SYGVKD. The CDR3 length is 13 residues. V lost 10 bases, J lost 0 bases, and 5 bases stayed unmatched.

The chain has TRBV6-5 and TRBJ1-1; 10 positions agree with TRBD1. Germline CDR1 MNHEY, CDR2 SVGAGI. J gave up 4 bases and V 5 bases, and 7 bases lay outside the gene matches. The CDR3 contains 15 residues. The CDR3 DNA reads TGTGCCAGCAGTACGGGACAGGGGTATGGCACTGAAGCTTTCTTT. Protein sequence: CASSTGQGYGTEAFF.

The chain carries TRBV5-1 and TRBJ2-7; D unclear. Trimming left V 1 base short and J 4 bases short, with 12 bases between. From germline, CDR1 is SGHRS and CDR2 YFSETQ. CDR3 length equals 14 residues. The CDR3 here is CASSLSGGLYEQYF. CDR3 nucleotide sequence: TGCGCCAGCAGCTTGTCTGGTGGGCTTTACGAGCAGTACTTC.

The chain combines TRBV12-5 with TRBJ2-2; 9 bases align to TRBD1. This CDR3 comprises 16 residues. V lost 3 bases to trimming and J lost 6 bases; unmatched junction nucleotides: 8. Germline CDR1 and CDR2: LGHNT and FRNRAP. Written as DNA, the CDR3 is TGTGCTAGTGGTTTCAGACGGGACAGGGAACCCGGGGAGCTGTTTTTT. Translating gives CASGFRRDREPGELFF.

This chain joins TRBV6-5 and TRBJ1-2; no definite D call. Trimming shortened V by 4 bases and J by 8 bases, and 14 bases separated the two germline ends. Germline V gene lookup returns CDR1 MNHEY and CDR2 SVGAGI. This CDR3 spans 13 amino acids. Written as DNA, the CDR3 is TGTGCCAGCAGTTCCTATCAGAGGTGGGGCTACACCTTC. This gives the protein CASSSYQRWGYTF.

The chain has TRBV30 and TRBJ2-5, with D perhaps matching TRBD1 (6 bases). V lost 4 bases and J lost 0, with 9 bases in between. CDR1 and CDR2 (germline): GTSNPN, SVGIG (reference sequence). The length of the CDR3 is 13 residues. In nucleotides, the CDR3 is TGTGCCTGGATACAGGGTAACCAAGAGACCCAGTACTTC. Protein product: CAWIQGNQETQYF.

The J gene is TRBJ2-2, the V gene TRBV5-4; TRBD2 aligns across 11 bases. CDR1 and CDR2 (germline): SGHNT, YYREEE (reference sequence). The V gene end was trimmed by 0 bases and the J gene end by 5 bases; junction bases not matched to a gene: 6. The CDR3 sequence is 17 residues long. For the CDR3, the DNA is TGTGCCAGCAGCTTGGAGACTAGCGGGGCTGGAACCGGGGAGCTGTTTTTT. Translating gives CASSLETSGAGTGELFF.

The rearrangement uses TRBV7-2 and TRBJ1-1; no reliable D call. Trimming removed 1 base at V and 12 bases at J, with 12 bases between. Germline V gene lookup returns CDR1 SGHTA and CDR2 FQGNSA. This CDR3 spans 12 amino acids. In nucleotides, the CDR3 is TGTGCCAGCAGCTTAGAGGGCACTAGATCTTTCTTT. Translating it yields CASSLEGTRSFF.

In its sample, this clone was seen once. V is TRBV5-8 and J is TRBJ1-2; D gene uncertain. CDR3 size: 13 residues. Per germline, CDR1 SGHTS and CDR2 YDEGEE. The V gene lost 1 base and the J gene lost 4 bases, with 8 bases spanning the gap. The CDR3 nucleotides read TGTGCCAGCAGCTTGTCAGGAGTCTATGGCTACACCTTC. Translation: CASSLSGVYGYTF.

The genes are TRBV6-2 or TRBV6-3 and TRBJ1-2; D gene unclear. This CDR3 has 13 residues. CDR1 MNHEY and CDR2 SVGEGT come from the germline V gene. The ends were cut back, 4 bases at V and 2 bases at J, with 8 bases in the middle. CDR3 protein: CASSLGLNYGYTF. The CDR3 DNA follows: TGTGCCAGCAGTTTGGGCCTGAACTATGGCTACACCTTC.

The V gene is TRBV7-9, the J gene TRBJ1-1, with D perhaps matching TRBD1 (6 bases). The ends were cut back, 5 bases at V and 3 bases at J, with 16 bases in the middle. Germline CDR1 is SEHNR and CDR2 is FQNEAQ (reference sequence). The CDR3 spans 15 residues. The CDR3 region is CASSRDTLGDTEAFF. The CDR3 DNA follows: TGTGCCAGCAGCCGGGACACCTTGGGAGACACTGAAGCTTTCTTT.

The chain has TRBV29-1 and TRBJ1-1; D remains ambiguous. Trimming left V 7 bases short and J 0 bases short, with 12 bases between. Germline assignment: CDR1 SQVTM and CDR2 ANQGSEA. The CDR3 contains 13 residues. CDR3 loop: CSALDGMNTEAFF. As DNA, the CDR3 is TGCAGCGCACTGGACGGGATGAACACTGAAGCTTTCTTT. Combining the CDR3 with reference TRBV29-1 and TRBJ1-1 gives the whole variable domain SAVISQKPSRDICQRGTSLTIQCQVDSQVTMMFWYRQQPGQSLTLIATANQGSEATYESGFVIDKFPISRPNLTFSTLTVSNMSPEDSSIYLCSALDGMNTEAFFGQGTRLTVV.

For the CDR3, the DNA is TGCGCCAGCAGCCCAGGGATAGGGCTTTACACTGAAGCTTTCTTT. Its translation is CASSPGIGLYTEAFF. The chain employs TRBV4-3 and TRBJ1-1; D may be TRBD1 (5 bases). Between the trimmed V and J ends, which lost 4 bases and 3 bases, there was a span of 15 bases. Germline loops: CDR1 LGHNA, CDR2 YSLEER. CDR3 size: 15 residues.

This chain joins TRBV19 and TRBJ1-2; D remains ambiguous. CDR1 LNHDA and CDR2 SQIVND come from the germline V gene (reference sequence). There are 17 residues in the CDR3. V lost 9 bases to trimming and J lost 7 bases, with 30 bases between them. The CDR3, as DNA: TGTGCCAGGGTCAACCAAAAGGGAGGGTGGGCTATCGGTGGCTACACCTTC. Its translation is CARVNQKGGWAIGGYTF.

This clone was found a few times. The gene calls are TRBV15 and TRBJ2-7; D might be TRBD1 (5 bases). The ends were cut back, 5 bases at V and 3 bases at J, with 23 bases in the middle. The CDR3 length is 17 residues. Germline CDR1 reads LNHNV; CDR2 reads YYDKDF (reference sequence). CDR3: CATSPQQGDPILYEQYF. The CDR3 DNA reads TGTGCCACCAGCCCCCAGCAGGGTGACCCCATCCTCTACGAGCAGTACTTC.

The chain uses TRBV3-1 (or the pseudogene TRBV3-2) and TRBJ2-7, with D perhaps TRBD2 (6 bases). This CDR3 contains 14 residues. V gave up 4 bases and J gave up 7 bases, with 17 bases separating them. Germline V gene lookup returns CDR1 LGHDT and CDR2 YNNKEL (reference sequence). This chain's CDR3 is CASSPPGLPLEQYF. The CDR3 nucleotides read TGTGCCAGCAGCCCACCGGGACTCCCATTGGAGCAGTACTTC.

This clone was picked up one time. The rearrangement joins TRBV10-3 to TRBJ2-1, with 13 bases that match TRBD2. The CDR3 covers 16 residues. Germline CDR1 ENHRY, CDR2 SYGVKD. Germline trimming cut 6 bases from V and 7 bases from J; bases unmatched to any gene: 9. CDR3 DNA: TGTGCCATCAGATACATACTAGCGGGGGGGCCGAATGAGCAGTTCTTC. Translating it yields CAIRYILAGGPNEQFF.

This clone is medium-sized in the sample. The rearrangement uses TRBV7-9 and TRBJ1-1; 7 nucleotides match TRBD1. CDR1 is SEHNR, CDR2 FQNEAQ, per germline (reference sequence). The CDR3 is 14 amino acids. V lost 5 bases, J lost 6 bases, and 9 bases stayed unmatched. The CDR3 sequence is CASSLTGVRAEAFF. The CDR3 DNA sequence: TGTGCCAGCAGCCTAACAGGGGTGAGGGCTGAAGCTTTCTTT.

CDR3 loop: CSASVVGAEAFF. The CDR3 nucleotides are TGCAGTGCTAGTGTGGTCGGCGCTGAAGCTTTCTTT. The chain is built from TRBV20-1 and TRBJ1-1; no reliable D call. The V end was cut by 3 bases, the J end by 6 bases, with 11 bases between. Germline CDR1 and CDR2: DFQATT and SNEGSKA (reference sequence). The CDR3 totals 12 residues.

This clone is medium-sized (0.01 to 0.1%) by share. This chain links TRBV9 with TRBJ1-5, with a possible D match to TRBD1 (5 bases). The CDR3 covers 15 residues. The V end was cut by 3 bases, the J end by 3 bases, with 13 bases between. Per germline, CDR1 SGDLS and CDR2 YYNGEE. CDR3 sequence (DNA): TGTGCCAGCAGCGCGGGGATCGGGGCCAATCAGCCCCAGCATTTT. Its translation is CASSAGIGANQPQHF. The whole variable domain, remainder taken from reference TRBV9 and TRBJ1-5, is DSGVTQTPKHLITATGQRVTLRCSPRSGDLSVYWYQQSLDQGLQFLIQYYNGEERAKGNILERFSAQQFPDLHSELNLSSLELGDSALYFCASSAGIGANQPQHFGDGTRLSIL.

The CDR3 DNA is TGTGCCACCAGCCCCCGGCTAGCGGGGGCTCACGAGCAGTACTTC. Protein: CATSPRLAGAHEQYF. The V call is TRBV15, the J call TRBJ2-7; 10 bases are shared with TRBD2. CDR3 length equals 15 residues. J lost 5 bases, V lost 5 bases, and 9 bases had no gene match. CDR1 LNHNV and CDR2 YYDKDF come from the germline V gene (reference sequence). The full variable domain, in which reference TRBV15 and TRBJ2-7 provide the parts outside the CDR3, is DAMVIQNPRYQVTQFGKPVTLSCSQTLNHNVMYWYQQKSSQAPKLLFHYYDKDFNNEADTPDNFQSRRPNTSFCFLDIRSPGLGDTAMYLCATSPRLAGAHEQYFGPGTRLTVT.

This clone was picked up one time. The chain carries TRBV14 and TRBJ2-3; no clear D gene. This CDR3 contains 16 residues. Germline CDR1 SGHDN, CDR2 FVKESK. V was shortened by 5 bases and J by 3 bases, with 18 bases between the two germline ends. CDR3 residues: CASSFLGSATTDTQYF. In DNA, the CDR3 is TGTGCCAGCAGCTTCCTAGGAAGCGCAACAACAGATACGCAGTATTTT.

The rearrangement links TRBV11-2 to TRBJ2-3, with 8 bases matching TRBD2. Germline CDR1 reads SGHAT; CDR2 reads FQNNGV. The CDR3 has 16 residues. With V trimmed by 3 bases and J by 3 bases, 8 bases remained unmatched. This CDR3 is CASSLYAGGGTDTQYF. CDR3 DNA: TGTGCCAGCAGCTTGTACGCGGGGGGCGGTACAGATACGCAGTATTTT.

V and J are TRBV11-2 and TRBJ2-7; D possibly corresponds to TRBD1 (5 bases). Trimming shortened V by 1 base and J by 4 bases, and 11 bases separated the two germline ends. Germline lookup yields CDR1 SGHAT and CDR2 FQNNGV. The CDR3 length is 14 residues. This chain's CDR3 is CASSLVQGSYEQYF. The CDR3, as DNA: TGTGCCAGCAGCTTAGTTCAGGGTTCGTACGAGCAGTACTTC.